This T cell receptor (beta chain) is from a study of CD8+ T cells in alopecia areata. About the research overall: A 6-month off-drug phase came after tofacitinib, which had lasted 6 to 18 months.

The authors extracted RNA and reverse transcribed it into cDNA as the sequencing template. TCRdb keeps only in-frame clones here, not all; method: immunoSEQ multiplex PCR. Among 120,000 or so clones, roughly 57% were seen once, and the ten largest hold 5% to 7%. Treatment here: oral pan-JAK inhibitor, 5-10 mg twice daily. Study-level findings and limits: Compared with mice, patients displayed less clear TCR sharing, possibly for HLA-related reasons. Only a single nonresponder existed, so baseline CD8+ expansion links stay unclear.

This clone was seen more than once but under ten times. Its matching antigen is unknown. Per germline, CDR1 SGHRS and CDR2 YFSETQ. The J segment lost 4 bases and the V segment lost 3 bases, leaving 2 bases of the junction unmatched. This CDR3 region has 13 residues. The V gene is TRBV5-1, the J gene TRBJ2-3; 7 bases match TRBD1. The receptor was isolated from a human donor with alopecia areata. Sequences were derived from CD4+ T cells sorted from blood, sampled at week 4, from a patient treated with tofacitinib. The CDR3 DNA reads as TGCGCCAGCAGCTCGACAGGGCCAGATACGCAGTATTTT. Its protein is CASSSTGPDTQYF.